Listed here are 3 T cell receptor beta chains from one sample, sequenced in a study of human T cells and chemical hapten exposure. TCRdb used MiXCR to reprocess the 5' RACE reads, holding one entry per CDR3 protein. Among approximately 150,000 distinct CDR3 sequences listed, about 4% were seen once. Total RNA was extracted from unfractionated whole blood. The receptors originated from a female donor in good health.

This clonotype was detected many times. This chain links TRBV2 with TRBJ2-2; D unclear. The CDR3 is made up of 13 amino acids. Germline values: CDR1 SNHLY, CDR2 FYNNEI. Trimming cost V 0 bases and J 7 bases, with 6 bases left between them. The CDR3 DNA is TGTGCCAGCAGTGAAGCTGGCGGCGGGGAGCTGTTTTTT. Translation gives CASSEAGGGELFF.

This clonotype was detected many times. The rearrangement joins TRBV20-1 to TRBJ1-6; no clear D. This CDR3 has 16 residues. Trimming cost V 2 bases and J 0 bases, with 11 bases left between them. The V gene's germline CDR1 is DFQATT and CDR2 SNEGSKA (reference sequence). CDR3 loop: CSARMREYSYNSPLHF. Written as DNA, the CDR3 is TGCAGTGCTAGAATGAGGGAATACTCCTATAATTCACCCCTCCACTTT.

The V call is TRBV2, the J call TRBJ1-5; D perhaps matches TRBD1 (5 bases). The CDR3 extends over 13 amino acids. The ends were cut back, 8 bases at V and 0 bases at J, with 8 bases in the middle. Germline CDR1 and CDR2: SNHLY and FYNNEI. The CDR3: CASLGTSNQPQHF. CDR3 sequence (DNA): TGTGCCAGCCTTGGGACTAGCAATCAGCCCCAGCATTTT.